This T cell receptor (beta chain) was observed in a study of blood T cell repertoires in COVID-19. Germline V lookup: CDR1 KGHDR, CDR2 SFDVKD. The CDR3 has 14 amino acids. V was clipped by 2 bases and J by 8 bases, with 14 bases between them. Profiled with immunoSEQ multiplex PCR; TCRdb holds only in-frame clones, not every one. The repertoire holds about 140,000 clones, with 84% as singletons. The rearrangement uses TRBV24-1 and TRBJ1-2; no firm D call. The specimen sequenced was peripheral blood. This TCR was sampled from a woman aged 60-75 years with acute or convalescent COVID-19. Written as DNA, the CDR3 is TGTGCCACCAGTGATTCCTCGGGGTTAAGGGGCTACACCTTC. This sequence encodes CATSDSSGLRGYTF.